The present T cell receptor beta chain was sequenced within a study of T-cell reconstitution after alpha-beta-depleted transplantation in children. The CDR3 length is 15 residues. The V and J ends lost 2 bases and 3 bases respectively, with 15 bases between them. Germline V lookup: CDR1 SGHKS, CDR2 YYEKEE (reference sequence). This clonotype was seen a handful of times. Preparation of the TCRbeta library used unique molecular identifiers. TCRdb used MiXCR to reprocess the PCR reads, holding one entry per CDR3 protein. The repertoire holds approximately 490,000 distinct CDR3 sequences, with about an eighth as singletons.

Sequences were derived from PBMCs from the stem cell graft donor, sampled from the stem cell graft. V usage is TRBV5-5 and J usage is TRBJ2-7; possible D gene TRBD2, 6 bases. The source of this sequence is a human donor who donated a stem cell graft to a child with combined immunodeficiency. The CDR3 coding sequence is TGTGCCAGCAGCTTAAGATGGAGGGAAGGCTACGAGCAGTACTTC. Amino acids: CASSLRWREGYEQYF. Full variable domain (missing parts from reference TRBV5-5 and TRBJ2-7): DAGVTQSPTHLIKTRGQQVTLRCSPISGHKSVSWYQQVLGQGPQFIFQYYEKEERGRGNFPDRFSARQFPNYSSELNVNALLLGDSALYLCASSLRWREGYEQYFGPGTRLTVT.